This TCR beta chain was sequenced during a study of PD-1 blockade in mismatch repair-deficient tumors. Study-level findings and limits: Tumor-resident clones, often undetectable pretreatment in blood, expanded then contracted after pembrolizumab.

On this clone itself: Its target is not known.

The table came from immunoSEQ multiplex PCR; TCRdb's copy has only in-frame clones and leaves some out. The table records over 100,000 clones, 65% to 80% of them present only once. Germline loops: CDR1 SEHNR, CDR2 FQNEAQ (reference sequence). After removal of 4 bases from V and 9 bases from J, the junction contained 8 bases not matched to a gene. This CDR3 is 14 amino acids long. Every patient had mismatch repair deficiency by PCR or immunohistochemistry. The TCR-sequenced patients were a few responders to pembrolizumab. This receptor was taken from an adult with mismatch repair-deficient cancer. The chain is built from TRBV7-9 and TRBJ2-1; TRBD2 matches 8 bases. Source: peripheral blood, taken about 60 weeks after starting pembrolizumab. As DNA, the CDR3 is TGTGCCAGCAGCTCGGGGGGGAGACGCGGTGAGCAGTTCTTC. The encoded protein is CASSSGGRRGEQFF. Based on the CDR3 plus reference TRBV7-9 and TRBJ2-1, the full variable domain is DTGVSQNPRHKITKRGQNVTFRCDPISEHNRLYWYRQTLGQGPEFLTYFQNEAQLEKSRLLSDRFSAERPKGSFSTLEIQRTEQGDSAMYLCASSSGGRRGEQFFGPGTRLTVL.